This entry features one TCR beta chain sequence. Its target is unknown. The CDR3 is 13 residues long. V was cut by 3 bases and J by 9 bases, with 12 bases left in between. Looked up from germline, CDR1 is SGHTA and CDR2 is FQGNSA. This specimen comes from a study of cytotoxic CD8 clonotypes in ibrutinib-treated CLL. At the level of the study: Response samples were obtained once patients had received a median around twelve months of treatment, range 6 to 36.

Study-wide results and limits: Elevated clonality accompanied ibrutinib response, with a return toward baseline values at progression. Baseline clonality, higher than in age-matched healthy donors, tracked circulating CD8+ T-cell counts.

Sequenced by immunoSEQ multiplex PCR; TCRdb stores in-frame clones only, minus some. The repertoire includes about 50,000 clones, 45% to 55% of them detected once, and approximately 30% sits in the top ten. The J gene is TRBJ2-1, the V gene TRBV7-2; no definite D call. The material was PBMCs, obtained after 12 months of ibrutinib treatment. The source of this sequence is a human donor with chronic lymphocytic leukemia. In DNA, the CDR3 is TGTGCCAGCAGCTTTCGAGCTGCGCGTGAGCAGTTCTTC. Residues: CASSFRAAREQFF.